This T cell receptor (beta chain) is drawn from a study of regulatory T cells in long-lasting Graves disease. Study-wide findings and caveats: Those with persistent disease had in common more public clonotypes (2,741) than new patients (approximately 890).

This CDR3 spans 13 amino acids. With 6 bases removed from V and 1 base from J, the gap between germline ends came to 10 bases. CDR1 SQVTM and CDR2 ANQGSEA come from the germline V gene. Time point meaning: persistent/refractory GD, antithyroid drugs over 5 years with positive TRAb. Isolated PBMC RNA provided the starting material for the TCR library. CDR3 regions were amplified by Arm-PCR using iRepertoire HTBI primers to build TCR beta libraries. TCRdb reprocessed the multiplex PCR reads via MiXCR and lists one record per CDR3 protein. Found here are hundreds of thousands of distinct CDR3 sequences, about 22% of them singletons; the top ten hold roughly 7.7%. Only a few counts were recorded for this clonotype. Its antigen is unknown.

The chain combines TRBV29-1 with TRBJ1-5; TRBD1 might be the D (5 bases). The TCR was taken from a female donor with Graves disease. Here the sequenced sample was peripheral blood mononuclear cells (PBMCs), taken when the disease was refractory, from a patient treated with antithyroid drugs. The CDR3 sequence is CSVVGDSNQPQHF. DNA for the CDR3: TGCAGCGTGGTCGGGGACAGCAATCAGCCCCAGCATTTT.